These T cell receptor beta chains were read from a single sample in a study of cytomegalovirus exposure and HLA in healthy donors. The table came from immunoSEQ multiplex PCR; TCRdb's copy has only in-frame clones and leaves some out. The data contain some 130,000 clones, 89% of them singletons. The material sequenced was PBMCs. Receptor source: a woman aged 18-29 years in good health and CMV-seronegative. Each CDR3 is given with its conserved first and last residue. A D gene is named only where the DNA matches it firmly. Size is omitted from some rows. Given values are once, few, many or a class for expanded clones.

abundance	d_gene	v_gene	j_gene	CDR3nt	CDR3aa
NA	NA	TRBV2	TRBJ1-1	TGTGCCAGCGCGGAAGGCACTGAAGCTTTCTTT	CASAEGTEAFF
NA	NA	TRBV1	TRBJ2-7	TGCACCAGCAGCCAAGACCGGGAACTTTACCTGACCTACGAGCAGTACTTC	CTSSQDRELYLTYEQYF
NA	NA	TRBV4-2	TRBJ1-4	TGTGCCAGCAGTCCCGGGGTGGGGACAAACAATGAAAAACTGTTTTTT	CASSPGVGTNNEKLFF
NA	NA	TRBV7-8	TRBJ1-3	TGTGCCAGCAGCTTAGACAGGGTCCTAGGAAACACCATATATTTT	CASSLDRVLGNTIYF
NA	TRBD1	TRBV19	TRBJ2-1	TGTGCCAGTACCTCGACAGGGGACTCCTACAATGAGCAGTTCTTC	CASTSTGDSYNEQFF
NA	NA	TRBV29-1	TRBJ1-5	TGCAGCGTTGTTCAGGGAGGTGGGAATCAGCCCCAGCATTTT	CSVVQGGGNQPQHF
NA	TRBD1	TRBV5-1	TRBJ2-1	TGCGCCAGCAGCCCGGATGGGACAGGGGACGAGCAGTTCTTC	CASSPDGTGDEQFF
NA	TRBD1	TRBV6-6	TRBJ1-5	TGTGCCAGCATCTCAGGGGGCGGTCAGCCCCAGCATTTT	CASISGGGQPQHF
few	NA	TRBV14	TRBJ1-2	TGTGCCAGCAGCCAAGGGACAGTCCCTCGTGGCTACACCTTC	CASSQGTVPRGYTF
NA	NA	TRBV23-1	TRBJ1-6	TGCGCCAGCAGTCAAGGGCACCAAAGGCAGACCTATAATTCACCCCTCCACTTT	CASSQGHQRQTYNSPLHF
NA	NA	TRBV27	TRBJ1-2	TGTGCCAGCAGTTTATTTGCAGGGAACTATGGCTACACCTTC	CASSLFAGNYGYTF
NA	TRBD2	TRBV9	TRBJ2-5	TGTGCCAGCAGCGTAGGTCCTAGCGGGGGGGCCTCAAGGGAGACCCAGTACTTC	CASSVGPSGGASRETQYF
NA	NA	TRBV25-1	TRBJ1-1	TGTGCCAGCAGTGACAGTCTGAACACTGAAGCTTTCTTT	CASSDSLNTEAFF
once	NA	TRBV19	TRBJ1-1	TGTGCCAGTAGTAGCCAGGTTGGGAACACTGAAGCTTTCTTT	CASSSQVGNTEAFF
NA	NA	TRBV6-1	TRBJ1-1	TGTGCCAGCAGTGATTCCGGGCTCAGCGGGGCTGAAGCTTTCTTT	CASSDSGLSGAEAFF
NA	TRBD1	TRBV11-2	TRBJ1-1	TGTGCCAGCAGCCAACCTACAGGGGGCGGGCGTGACACTGAAGCTTTCTTT	CASSQPTGGGRDTEAFF
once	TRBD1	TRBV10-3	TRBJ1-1	TGTGCCATCAGAGGGACAGGGGAGACTGAAGCTTTCTTT	CAIRGTGETEAFF